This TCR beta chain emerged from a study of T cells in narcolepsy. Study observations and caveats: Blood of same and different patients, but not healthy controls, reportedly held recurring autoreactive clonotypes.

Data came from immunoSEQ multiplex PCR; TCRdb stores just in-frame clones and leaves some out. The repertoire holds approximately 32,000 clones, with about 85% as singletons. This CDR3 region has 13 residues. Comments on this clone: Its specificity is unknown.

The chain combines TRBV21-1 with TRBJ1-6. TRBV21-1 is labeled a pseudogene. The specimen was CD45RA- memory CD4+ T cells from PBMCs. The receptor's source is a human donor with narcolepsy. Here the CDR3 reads CASSQTRDSPLHF. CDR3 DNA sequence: TGTGCCAGCAGCCAGACAAGGGATTCACCCCTCCACTTT.